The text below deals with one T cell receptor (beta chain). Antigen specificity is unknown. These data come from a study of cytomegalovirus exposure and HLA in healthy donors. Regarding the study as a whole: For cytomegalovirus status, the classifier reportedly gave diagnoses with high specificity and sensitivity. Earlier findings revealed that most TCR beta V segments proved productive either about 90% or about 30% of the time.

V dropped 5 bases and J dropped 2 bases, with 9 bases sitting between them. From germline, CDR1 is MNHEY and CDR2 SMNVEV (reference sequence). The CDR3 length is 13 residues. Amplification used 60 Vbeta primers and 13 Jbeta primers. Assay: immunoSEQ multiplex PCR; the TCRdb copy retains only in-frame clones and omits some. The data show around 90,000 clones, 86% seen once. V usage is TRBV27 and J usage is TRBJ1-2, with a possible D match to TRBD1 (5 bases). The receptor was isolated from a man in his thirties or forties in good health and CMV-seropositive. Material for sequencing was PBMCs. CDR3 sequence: CASSPRVNYGYTF. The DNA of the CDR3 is TGTGCCAGCAGTCCCAGGGTAAACTATGGCTACACCTTC.